Each of the 25 T cell receptor beta chains below was sequenced from the same sample in a study of blood T cell repertoires in COVID-19. Clones were read by immunoSEQ multiplex PCR, and TCRdb kept only the in-frame ones, dropping some. This table holds 90,000 to 100,000 clones, 75% to 85% found once. The source material was peripheral blood. Receptors were obtained from a man between 65 and 85 years old with acute or convalescent COVID-19.

The chain uses TRBV6-5 and TRBJ1-1, with D uncertain. Germline-derived CDR1 and CDR2 are MNHEY and SVGAGI. V shed 2 bases and J shed 0 bases, with 7 bases lying between them. CDR3 size: 14 residues. The CDR3 spells CASSYGQVNTEAFF. As DNA, the CDR3 is TGTGCCAGCAGTTACGGCCAGGTGAACACTGAAGCTTTCTTT.

The V call is TRBV28, the J call TRBJ1-2; D may be TRBD1 (5 bases). V lost 3 bases to trimming and J lost 5 bases, with 13 bases between them. Germline V gene data show CDR1 as MDHEN and CDR2 as SYDVKM. This CDR3 is built from 14 residues. CDR3 sequence (DNA): TGTGCCAGCAGTTTTACGGGGGAATGGTATGGCTACACCTTC. Amino acid sequence: CASSFTGEWYGYTF.

V and J are TRBV28 and TRBJ1-1; possible D gene TRBD1, 6 bases. The V gene's germline CDR1 is MDHEN and CDR2 SYDVKM. The length of the CDR3 is 14 residues. The V gene lost 7 bases and the J gene lost 4 bases, with 16 bases spanning the gap. The DNA for the CDR3 is TGTGCCAGCACTGGGGGGGCCGCGGGCACTGAAGCTTTCTTT. The encoded protein is CASTGGAAGTEAFF.

This clone was recorded only once. This rearrangement joins TRBV5-4 to TRBJ1-1; TRBD1 agrees at 8 bases. V dropped 6 bases and J dropped 4; count of bases not matched to a gene: 17. CDR1 is SGHNT, CDR2 YYREEE, per germline (reference sequence). The CDR3 is made up of 17 amino acids. CDR3 region: CASNSNRGVSVGTEAFF. CDR3 DNA sequence: TGTGCCAGCAACTCCAACAGGGGGGTGAGTGTAGGCACTGAAGCTTTCTTT. Full variable domain (rest looked up from reference TRBV5-4 and TRBJ1-1): ETGVTQSPTHLIKTRGQQVTLRCSSQSGHNTVSWYQQALGQGPQFIFQYYREEENGRGNFPPRFSGLQFPNYSSELNVNALELDDSALYLCASNSNRGVSVGTEAFFGQGTRLTVV.

This clone was recorded only once. The genes are TRBV30 and TRBJ1-1; no definite D call. The V end was cut by 4 bases, the J end by 5 bases, with 14 bases between. CDR1 and CDR2 (germline): GTSNPN, SVGIG (reference sequence). The CDR3 contains 13 residues. CDR3 coding DNA: TGTGCCTGGACATACGGCGAGAGGACTGAAGCTTTCTTT. Protein sequence: CAWTYGERTEAFF.

The V call is TRBV7-9, the J call TRBJ1-4, with 8 bases that match TRBD1. Germline assignment: CDR1 SEHNR and CDR2 FQNEAQ (reference sequence). CDR3 length: 15 residues. With V trimmed by 0 bases and J by 8 bases, 5 bases remained unmatched. In DNA form, the CDR3 reads TGTGCCAGCAGCTTAGCGACAGGGGCTGGGGAAAAACTGTTTTTT. Translated, it gives CASSLATGAGEKLFF.

The gene calls are TRBV19 and TRBJ2-3, with D possibly matching TRBD2 (5 bases). The CDR3 has 16 amino acids. Germline V gives CDR1 LNHDA, CDR2 SQIVND (reference sequence). V was trimmed by 5 bases and J by 2 bases, leaving 17 bases between them. CDR3 sequence (DNA): TGTGCCAGTAGTCCCAACTCGGAGGCCCCCACAGATACGCAGTATTTT. It codes for CASSPNSEAPTDTQYF.

This chain's CDR3 is CARKEGGNSPLHF. Here the CDR3 DNA reads TGTGCCCGCAAAGAGGGGGGGAATTCACCCCTCCACTTT. The chain couples TRBV30 to TRBJ1-6; perhaps TRBD1 as D (6 bases). V gave up 8 bases and J gave up 7 bases, with 15 bases separating them. CDR1 GTSNPN and CDR2 SVGIG come from the germline V gene (reference sequence). This CDR3 has 13 amino acids.

This chain uses TRBV27 with TRBJ1-6, with 10 bases identical to TRBD1. The germline V gene has CDR1 MNHEY and CDR2 SMNVEV (reference sequence). V shed 7 bases and J 10 bases; nucleotides not matched to a gene: 4. The CDR3 runs 13 residues. The CDR3 DNA sequence: TGTGCCAGCACCGGGACAGGGGCCTCACCCCTCCACTTT. As protein: CASTGTGASPLHF.

The rearrangement joins TRBV28 to TRBJ1-1; D not resolved. Germline V gene lookup returns CDR1 MDHEN and CDR2 SYDVKM. The CDR3 sequence is 14 residues long. The V end was cut by 2 bases, the J end by 0 bases, with 7 bases between. The CDR3 nucleotides read TGTGCCAGCAGTTTACCCCAGATGAACACTGAAGCTTTCTTT. Residues: CASSLPQMNTEAFF.

The chain joins TRBV7-6 to TRBJ2-2; D ambiguous. Trimming removed 6 bases from V and 8 bases from J, with 10 bases in between. Germline CDR1 reads SGHVS; CDR2 reads FNYEAQ. This CDR3 region has 12 residues. The CDR3 loop reads CASSWAMGELFF. CDR3 DNA sequence: TGTGCCAGCAGTTGGGCTATGGGGGAGCTGTTTTTT.

This clone came up once. The chain uses TRBV18 and TRBJ1-1; TRBD1 aligns across 10 bases. The CDR3 loop spans 16 amino acids. CDR1 is KGHSH and CDR2 is LQKENI in the germline V gene. J was trimmed by 1 base and V by 3 bases; bases with no gene match: 5. CDR3 coding DNA: TGTGCCAGCTCACCGGGACAGGGGCTACGGAACACTGAAGCTTTCTTT. Protein sequence: CASSPGQGLRNTEAFF. Complete variable domain (other parts from reference TRBV18 and TRBJ1-1): NAGVMQNPRHLVRRRGQEARLRCSPMKGHSHVYWYRQLPEEGLKFMVYLQKENIIDESGMPKERFSAEFPKEGPSILRIQQVVRGDSAAYFCASSPGQGLRNTEAFFGQGTRLTVV.

This sequence joins TRBV27 and TRBJ2-7; tentative D call: TRBD1 (5 bases). The CDR3 sequence is 14 residues long. From germline, CDR1 is MNHEY and CDR2 SMNVEV (reference sequence). V gave up 0 bases and J gave up 6 bases, with 12 bases separating them. Here the CDR3 DNA reads TGTGCCAGCAGTTTATCCCCAGGGATTAGCGAGCAGTACTTC. Protein: CASSLSPGISEQYF.

The chain is built from TRBV6-5 and TRBJ2-7; 8 positions match TRBD1. V lost 6 bases to trimming and J lost 5 bases; unmatched junction nucleotides: 12. This CDR3 has 15 residues. In germline, CDR1 is MNHEY, CDR2 SVGAGI. This CDR3 is CASRRLQGAPHEQYF. As DNA, the CDR3 is TGTGCCAGCAGACGACTCCAGGGGGCGCCCCACGAGCAGTACTTC.

The V call is TRBV24-1, the J call TRBJ2-5; possibly TRBD1 for D (5 bases). Trimming left V 5 bases short and J 4 bases short, with 16 bases between. Germline CDR1 and CDR2: KGHDR and SFDVKD. The CDR3 length is 15 residues. The CDR3 nucleotides are TGTGCCACCAGTGGGGCTTCAGGGCCGGGAGAGACCCAGTACTTC. This translates into CATSGASGPGETQYF.

This clone was observed at least ten times. The V gene is TRBV19, the J gene TRBJ2-1; D might be TRBD2 (6 bases). Trimming took 1 base from V and 7 from J, leaving 11 bases between them. This CDR3 comprises 14 residues. CDR1 LNHDA and CDR2 SQIVND come from the germline V gene (reference sequence). CDR3 sequence (DNA): TGTGCCAGTAGTATAGGGGCAGGGACTAATGAGCAGTTCTTC. Protein: CASSIGAGTNEQFF.

This chain connects TRBV5-1 to TRBJ2-7; 9 bases are a match to TRBD2. This CDR3 is 16 amino acids long. V was clipped by 1 base and J by 0 bases; unmatched bases: 5. Germline V gives CDR1 SGHRS, CDR2 YFSETQ. In nucleotides, the CDR3 is TGCGCCAGCAGCTTGCAGCGGGAGGTAAGCTCCTACGAGCAGTACTTC. Translation gives CASSLQREVSSYEQYF.

The gene calls are TRBV6-5 and TRBJ1-2; the match to TRBD1 covers 9 bases. The germline gives CDR1 MNHEY, CDR2 SVGAGI. The CDR3 covers 15 residues. The junction had 7 bases not matched to a gene; V was cut back by 0 bases and J by 8 bases. The CDR3 sequence: CASSYSRTGEGGYTF. The CDR3, as DNA: TGTGCCAGCAGTTACTCGCGGACAGGGGAGGGAGGCTACACCTTC.

The chain joins TRBV29-1 to TRBJ2-3; 8 bases are a match to TRBD2. This CDR3 region has 15 residues. The J segment lost 6 bases and the V segment lost 4 bases, leaving 12 bases of the junction unmatched. The germline V gene encodes CDR1 SQVTM and CDR2 ANQGSEA. Here the CDR3 reads CSVARSSGNTDTQYF. Written as DNA, the CDR3 is TGCAGCGTTGCCCGGAGTAGCGGGAATACCGATACGCAGTATTTT.

The chain combines TRBV6-5 with TRBJ1-1; a possible D gene is TRBD1 (5 bases). V was clipped by 0 bases and J by 0 bases, with 11 bases between them. Germline CDR1 reads MNHEY; CDR2 reads SVGAGI. CDR3 length: 16 amino acids. The CDR3 sequence is CASSYSQYRMNTEAFF. DNA of the CDR3: TGTGCCAGCAGTTACTCGCAGTACAGGATGAACACTGAAGCTTTCTTT.

The chain recombines TRBV15 with TRBJ1-1; 9 bases agree with TRBD1. The CDR3 is 14 amino acids. The ends lost 1 base at V and 5 bases at J; junction bases unmatched: 2. From germline, CDR1 is LNHNV and CDR2 YYDKDF (reference sequence). The CDR3 region is CATSRGDRETEAFF. The CDR3 bases are TGTGCCACCAGCAGAGGGGACAGGGAGACTGAAGCTTTCTTT. Combining the CDR3 with reference TRBV15 and TRBJ1-1 gives the whole variable domain DAMVIQNPRYQVTQFGKPVTLSCSQTLNHNVMYWYQQKSSQAPKLLFHYYDKDFNNEADTPDNFQSRRPNTSFCFLDIRSPGLGDTAMYLCATSRGDRETEAFFGQGTRLTVV.

The count of this clone is one. The V call is TRBV27, the J call TRBJ1-2; tentative D call: TRBD1 (5 bases). Trimming removed 6 bases from V and 8 bases from J, with 19 bases in between. Germline CDR1 is MNHEY and CDR2 is SMNVEV (reference sequence). The CDR3 has 14 amino acids. The CDR3 sequence is CASRIQAGGEGYTF. For the CDR3, the DNA is TGTGCCAGCAGGATTCAGGCGGGGGGGGAAGGCTACACCTTC.

The V call is TRBV7-4, the J call TRBJ1-2; D is undetermined. The V end lost 1 base, the J end lost 6 bases, and 18 bases lay between the germline ends. Per the germline V gene, CDR1 is SGHVT and CDR2 is SQSDAQ. The CDR3 sequence is 16 residues long. CDR3 nucleotides: TGTGCCAGCAGCTTAGATCCCCCAGGCCACCACAATGGCTACACCTTC. Translating gives CASSLDPPGHHNGYTF.

This chain joins TRBV7-9 and TRBJ1-2; 7 bases are a match to TRBD1. Germline assignment: CDR1 SEHNR and CDR2 FQNEAQ (reference sequence). The CDR3 is made up of 14 amino acids. The J segment lost 2 bases and the V segment lost 5 bases, leaving 5 bases of the junction unmatched. The CDR3 sequence is CASSPKDRNYGYTF. CDR3 nucleotide sequence: TGTGCCAGCAGCCCTAAGGACAGGAACTATGGCTACACCTTC.

V gene TRBV4-1 combines with J gene TRBJ1-5; D possibly corresponds to TRBD1 (6 bases). The CDR3 extends over 17 amino acids. V lost 0 bases, J lost 9 bases, and 21 bases lay in between. The germline V gene encodes CDR1 MGHRA and CDR2 YSYEKL. The CDR3 is CASSQDYRAAAPRPQHF. CDR3 coding DNA: TGCGCCAGCAGCCAAGACTACAGGGCAGCCGCCCCGCGGCCCCAGCATTTT.